This T cell receptor beta chain appears in the sequencing data of a study of cytomegalovirus exposure and HLA in healthy donors. Researchers ran the PCR with 60 Vbeta and 13 Jbeta primers. The table came from immunoSEQ multiplex PCR; TCRdb's copy has only in-frame clones and leaves some out. Here the sample spans about 76,000 clones, less than 80% being singletons. In germline, CDR1 is SGHTA, CDR2 FQGNSA. V lost 5 bases, J lost 8 bases, and 19 bases lay in between. The CDR3 is made up of 16 amino acids. The origin of this receptor is a woman aged 40 to 50 in good health and CMV-seropositive. Sequencing was carried out using PBMCs. The chain links TRBV7-2 to TRBJ1-6; D is unclear. CDR3 sequence reads: CASSPRGGDLYSPLHF. In nucleotides, the CDR3 is TGTGCCAGCAGCCCAAGAGGTGGAGACCTTTATTCACCCCTCCACTTT.